A selection of T cell receptor beta chains follows, all from one sample in a study of CD4+ T cells in melanoma. Profiling relied on immunoSEQ multiplex PCR, and the TCRdb table lists in-frame clones only, not all of them. The sample has about 110,000 clones, around 93% seen once. The sample comprised peripheral blood. Every receptor here comes from a human donor with melanoma. CDR3s include the opening cysteine and the closing phenylalanine or tryptophan. The order of the fields is V gene, clone size, CDR3 protein. The listing skips clone size in some rows; elsewhere it reads once, few, many or a size class.

TRBV11-2	.	CASSHYGGGHEQFF
TRBV15	.	CATSRHYQETQYF
TRBV5-6	.	CASSLVYSPSTDTQYF
TRBV6-4	.	CASSVDLMPYNEQFF
TRBV9	many	CASSVGAGGPQHF
TRBV5-1	.	CASSLRLTTDTQYF
TRBV4-3	.	CASSQDRASGSLLGEQYF
TRBV5-1	.	CASSLATSGGTDTQYF
TRBV28	few	CASNGPTGTAYEQYF
TRBV2	.	CASSREQGATEAFF
TRBV28	.	CASSSQGLQGGDEQYF
TRBV19	.	CASSIAGTDTQYF
TRBV12-5	.	CASGLIRPDNSPLHF
TRBV19	.	CASSLQGADEKLFF
TRBV7-6	.	CASSLSTSAHNEQFF
TRBV7-8	.	CASSTGQTLGDGYTF
TRBV11-2	.	CASSSGTSYGYTF
TRBV4-1	.	CASSPREEKLFF
TRBV11-1	.	CASSLLSASGYEQYF
TRBV7-3	.	CASSLGGRTDTQYF
TRBV4-3	.	CASSQREQETQYF
TRBV7-3	.	CASSSQRGGNEQFF